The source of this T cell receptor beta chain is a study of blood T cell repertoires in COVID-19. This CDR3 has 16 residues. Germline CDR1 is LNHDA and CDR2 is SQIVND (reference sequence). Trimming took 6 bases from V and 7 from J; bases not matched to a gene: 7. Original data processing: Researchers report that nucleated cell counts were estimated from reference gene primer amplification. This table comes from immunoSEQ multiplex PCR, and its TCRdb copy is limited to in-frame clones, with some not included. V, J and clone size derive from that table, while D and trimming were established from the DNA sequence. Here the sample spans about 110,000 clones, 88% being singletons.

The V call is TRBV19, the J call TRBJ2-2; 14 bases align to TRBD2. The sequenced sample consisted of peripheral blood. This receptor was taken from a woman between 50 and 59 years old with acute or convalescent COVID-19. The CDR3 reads CASREPGLAGVGELFF. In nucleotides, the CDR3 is TGTGCCAGTAGAGAACCGGGACTAGCGGGAGTCGGGGAGCTGTTTTTT.